This TCR beta chain came from a study of regulatory T cells in long-lasting Graves disease. Time point: persistent/refractory GD, antithyroid drugs over 5 years with positive TRAb. Following extraction of RNA from PBMCs, that RNA was used to make the TCR library. An endocrinology department in Xi'an, China, supplied the patients. In building TCR beta libraries, iRepertoire HTBI primers were used together with Arm-PCR of CDR3 regions. MiXCR, run by TCRdb on the multiplex PCR reads, gives a single entry per CDR3 protein. The sample has 500,000 to 700,000 distinct CDR3 sequences; approximately 31% are singletons. This clonotype was found a few times. Its target is not known. Findings and limits, study-wide: Peripheral blood alone, not thyroid tissue, underwent study. Those with persistent disease had in common more public clonotypes (about 3,000) than new patients (approximately 990). TCR diversity was lower in persistent Graves' patients than in newly diagnosed ones.

Trimming at V came to 4 bases and at J to 5 bases, leaving 14 bases not matched to a gene. There are 17 residues in the CDR3. CDR1 and CDR2 (germline): MDHEN, SYDVKM. This chain links TRBV28 with TRBJ1-3; 7 nucleotides line up with TRBD1. Sequencing used peripheral blood mononuclear cells (PBMCs), obtained when the disease was refractory, from a patient treated with antithyroid drugs. This sequence originates from a female donor with Graves disease. Here the CDR3 DNA reads TGTGCCAGCAGTTCGGTGACAGGAGGGGGCAGGAGAAACACCATATATTTT. Translation: CASSSVTGGGRRNTIYF.